This T cell receptor beta chain was retrieved from a study of blood T cell repertoires in COVID-19. Using immunoSEQ multiplex PCR, the repertoire was profiled, and TCRdb retains in-frame clones only, with some absent. The repertoire holds 100,000 to 120,000 clones, with roughly 80% as singletons. CDR3 length: 16 amino acids. Germline lookup yields CDR1 SGHNT and CDR2 YYREEE (reference sequence). The trim removed 3 bases at V and 1 base at J, leaving 8 bases unmatched. Input material: peripheral blood. The receptor comes from a woman aged 65 to 85 with acute or convalescent COVID-19. V gene TRBV5-4 combines with J gene TRBJ1-1, with 8 bases fitting TRBD1. Written as DNA, the CDR3 is TGTGCCAGCAGCTACCGGACAGGGAGGGGGAACACTGAAGCTTTCTTT. Its protein product is CASSYRTGRGNTEAFF.